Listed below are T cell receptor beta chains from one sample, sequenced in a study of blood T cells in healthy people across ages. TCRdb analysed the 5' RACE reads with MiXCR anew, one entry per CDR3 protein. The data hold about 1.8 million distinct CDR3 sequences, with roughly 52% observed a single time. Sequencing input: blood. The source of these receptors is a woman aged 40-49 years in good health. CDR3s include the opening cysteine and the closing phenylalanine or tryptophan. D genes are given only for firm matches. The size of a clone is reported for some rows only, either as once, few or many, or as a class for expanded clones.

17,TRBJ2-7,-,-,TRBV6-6,CASSYSLEPGPQYEQYF,TGTGCCAGCAGTTACTCACTCGAACCGGGACCTCAATACGAGCAGTACTTC
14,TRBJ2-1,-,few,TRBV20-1,CSANAGTEYNEQFF,TGCAGTGCTAATGCGGGGACAGAGTACAATGAGCAGTTCTTC
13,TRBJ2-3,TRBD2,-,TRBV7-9,CASRASGGNTQYF,TGTGCCAGCAGGGCTAGCGGGGGAAATACGCAGTATTTT
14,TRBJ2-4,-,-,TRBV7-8,CASSLKPWRNIQYF,TGTGCCAGCAGCTTAAAGCCATGGAGGAACATTCAGTACTTC
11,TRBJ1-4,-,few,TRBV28,CASTAGEKLFF,TGTGCCAGCACCGCGGGGGAAAAACTGTTTTTT
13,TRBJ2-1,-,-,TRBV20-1,CSAILGPANEQFF,TGCAGTGCTATTCTGGGGCCGGCCAATGAGCAGTTCTTC
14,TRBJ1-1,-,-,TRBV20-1,CSALRRQANNEAFF,TGCAGTGCTTTAAGGAGACAGGCCAATAATGAAGCTTTCTTT
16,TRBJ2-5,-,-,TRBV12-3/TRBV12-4,CASSLNQGGGSETQYF,TGTGCCAGCAGCCTCAATCAGGGAGGAGGTTCGGAGACCCAGTACTTC
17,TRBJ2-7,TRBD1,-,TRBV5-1,CASSLGFPGQRAYEQYF,TGCGCCAGCAGCTTGGGATTTCCGGGACAGCGCGCCTACGAGCAGTACTTC
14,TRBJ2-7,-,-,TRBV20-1,CSARDWADTRLQYF,TGCAGTGCTAGAGATTGGGCAGACACGAGGCTGCAGTACTTC
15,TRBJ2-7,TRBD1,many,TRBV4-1,CASSQSGTGVYEQYF,TGCGCCAGCAGCCAATCCGGGACAGGAGTCTACGAGCAGTACTTC
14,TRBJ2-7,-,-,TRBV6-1,CASSEAAGPYEQYF,TGTGCCAGCAGTGAAGCAGCAGGTCCCTACGAGCAGTACTTC
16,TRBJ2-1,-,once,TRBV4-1,CASSQDEGAEDNEQFF,TGCGCCAGCAGCCAAGATGAGGGAGCAGAGGACAATGAGCAGTTCTTC
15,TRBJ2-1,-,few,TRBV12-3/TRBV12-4,CASKSRGVAGGEQFF,TGTGCCAGCAAATCCAGGGGGGTAGCGGGCGGTGAGCAGTTCTTC
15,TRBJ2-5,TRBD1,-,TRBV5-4,CASSLTGDIQEIQYF,TGTGCCAGCAGCTTAACAGGGGATATACAAGAGATCCAGTACTTC
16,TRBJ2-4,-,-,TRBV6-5,CASSYSSSSAKNIQYF,TGTGCCAGCAGTTACTCGTCCAGCTCAGCCAAAAACATTCAGTACTTC
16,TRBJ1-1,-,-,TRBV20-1,CSARDSRGRLNTEAFF,TGCAGTGCTAGAGATAGCAGGGGACGGTTGAACACTGAAGCTTTCTTT
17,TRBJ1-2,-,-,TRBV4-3,CASSQSRRGNTNYGYTF,TGCGCCAGCAGCCAGTCTAGGAGAGGGAACACCAACTATGGCTACACCTTC
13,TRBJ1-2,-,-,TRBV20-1,CSARDHSNYGYTF,TGCAGTGCTAGAGATCACTCTAACTATGGCTACACCTTC
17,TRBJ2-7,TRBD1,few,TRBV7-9,CASSLAPGTGAPYEQYF,TGTGCCAGCAGCTTAGCGCCGGGGACAGGAGCCCCCTACGAGCAGTACTTC
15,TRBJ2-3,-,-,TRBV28,CATLQGLRLTDTQYF,TGTGCCACCCTACAGGGACTTCGACTCACAGATACGCAGTATTTT
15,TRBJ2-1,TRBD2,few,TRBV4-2,CASSLSGGASNEQFF,TGTGCCAGCAGCCTGAGCGGGGGGGCCTCGAATGAGCAGTTCTTC
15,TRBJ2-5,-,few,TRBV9,CASSAHRDAGETQYF,TGTGCCAGCAGCGCGCACCGGGACGCTGGGGAGACCCAGTACTTC
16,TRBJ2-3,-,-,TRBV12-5,CASGLVLHRRTDTQYF,TGTGCTAGTGGTTTGGTACTGCACAGGCGCACAGATACGCAGTATTTT
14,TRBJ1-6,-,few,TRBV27,CASTAYGVNSPLHF,TGTGCCAGCACGGCCTACGGGGTTAATTCACCCCTCCACTTT
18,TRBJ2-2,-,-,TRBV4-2,CASSQSTGSPRGTGELFF,TGTGCCAGCAGCCAATCGACGGGTAGCCCTAGGGGAACCGGGGAGCTGTTTTTT
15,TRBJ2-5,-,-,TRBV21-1,CASDPSRGPQETQYF,TGTGCCAGCGACCCTAGCAGGGGGCCTCAAGAGACCCAGTACTTC
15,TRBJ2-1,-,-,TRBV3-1,CASSQEKGLANEQFF,TGTGCCAGCAGCCAAGAGAAGGGGTTAGCAAATGAGCAGTTCTTC
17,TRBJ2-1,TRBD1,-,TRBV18,CASSPPRTGASLETQFF,TGTGCCAGCTCACCACCGAGGACAGGGGCGAGTTTGGAGACCCAGTTCTTC
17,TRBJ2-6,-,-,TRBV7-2,CASGSRGRGSGANVLTF,TGTGCCAGCGGATCGAGGGGTAGGGGCTCTGGGGCCAACGTCCTGACTTTC
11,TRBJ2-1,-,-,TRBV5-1,CASKLSNEQFF,TGCGCCAGCAAACTGAGTAATGAGCAGTTCTTC
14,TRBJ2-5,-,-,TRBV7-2,CASSRDKLQETQYF,TGTGCCAGCAGCCGGGACAAGCTCCAAGAGACCCAGTACTTC
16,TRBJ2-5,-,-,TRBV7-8,CASSLGSRSLGETQYF,TGTGCCAGCAGCTTAGGATCTCGCAGTCTAGGGGAGACCCAGTACTTC
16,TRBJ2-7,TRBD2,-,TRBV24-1,CATSDPLAGLDNEQYF,TGTGCCACCAGTGATCCACTAGCGGGGCTCGACAATGAGCAGTACTTC
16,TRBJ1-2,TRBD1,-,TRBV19,CASTPARDRINYGYTF,TGTGCCAGTACCCCGGCACGGGACAGAATTAACTATGGCTACACCTTC
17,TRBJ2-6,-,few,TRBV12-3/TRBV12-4,CASSLIAGLGGANVLTF,TGTGCCAGCAGTTTAATCGCCGGGTTGGGTGGGGCCAACGTCCTGACTTTC
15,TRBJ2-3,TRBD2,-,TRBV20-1,CSARPLAGGGNTQYF,TGCAGTGCTAGACCCCTAGCGGGGGGAGGTAATACGCAGTATTTT
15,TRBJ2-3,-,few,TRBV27,CASSLEVKAPDTQYF,TGTGCCAGCAGTTTGGAAGTAAAGGCCCCAGATACGCAGTATTTT
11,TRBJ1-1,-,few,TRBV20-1,CSAAPDTEAFF,TGCAGTGCCGCCCCAGACACTGAAGCTTTCTTT
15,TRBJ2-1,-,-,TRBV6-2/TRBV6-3,CASKSVARQNNEQFF,TGTGCCAGCAAGAGTGTTGCGAGACAAAACAATGAGCAGTTCTTC
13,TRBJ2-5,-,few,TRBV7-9,CASSRWEQETQYF,TGTGCCAGCAGCCGGTGGGAGCAAGAGACCCAGTACTTC
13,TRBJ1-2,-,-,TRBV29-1,CSVDSLPPYGYTF,TGCAGCGTTGATTCCCTGCCTCCCTATGGCTACACCTTC
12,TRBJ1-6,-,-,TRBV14,CASSQDLTPLHF,TGTGCCAGCAGCCAAGATCTCACACCCCTCCACTTT
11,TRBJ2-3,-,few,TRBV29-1,CSVADKNTQYF,TGCAGCGTTGCCGACAAGAATACGCAGTATTTT
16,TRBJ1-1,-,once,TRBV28,CASSAPAGQMNTEAFF,TGTGCCAGCAGTGCCCCCGCGGGACAAATGAACACTGAAGCTTTCTTT
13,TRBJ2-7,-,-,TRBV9,CASAKSGYNEQYF,TGTGCCAGCGCAAAATCGGGTTACAATGAGCAGTACTTC
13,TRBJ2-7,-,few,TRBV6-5,CASSYTQNYEQYF,TGTGCCAGCAGTTACACTCAGAACTACGAGCAGTACTTC
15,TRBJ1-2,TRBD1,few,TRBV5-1,CASSLQPGTDHGYTF,TGCGCCAGCAGCTTGCAACCAGGGACAGATCATGGCTACACCTTC
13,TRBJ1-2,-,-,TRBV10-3,CAISESSLLGYTF,TGTGCCATCAGTGAGTCCTCCCTGCTGGGCTACACCTTC
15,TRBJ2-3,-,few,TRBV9,CASSVGASTTDTQYF,TGTGCCAGCAGCGTAGGGGCTTCTACCACAGATACGCAGTATTTT
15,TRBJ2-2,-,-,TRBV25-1,CASSGTEAPTGELFF,TGTGCCAGCAGCGGTACAGAGGCTCCCACCGGGGAGCTGTTTTTT
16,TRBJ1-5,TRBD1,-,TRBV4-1,CASSQEWTGGYQPRHF,TGCGCCAGCAGCCAAGAATGGACAGGGGGGTATCAGCCCCGGCATTTT
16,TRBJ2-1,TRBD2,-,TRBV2,CASNRLAGSPYNEQFF,TGTGCCAGCAATAGACTAGCGGGGTCGCCCTACAATGAGCAGTTCTTC
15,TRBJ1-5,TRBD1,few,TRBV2,CASSENRGSNQPQHF,TGTGCCAGCAGTGAAAACAGGGGTTCAAATCAGCCCCAGCATTTT
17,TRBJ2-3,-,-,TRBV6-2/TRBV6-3,CASTTPLGGKSADTQYF,TGTGCCAGCACCACCCCTCTAGGAGGAAAGAGCGCAGATACGCAGTATTTT
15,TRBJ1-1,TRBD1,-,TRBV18,CASSPADRAGTEAFF,TGTGCCAGCTCACCCGCAGACAGGGCAGGCACTGAAGCTTTCTTT
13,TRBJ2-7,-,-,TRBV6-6,CASSRTDDYEQYF,TGTGCCAGCTCTCGTACGGACGACTACGAGCAGTACTTC
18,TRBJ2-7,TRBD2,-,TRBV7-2,CASSLDMRGGHVGYEQYF,TGTGCCAGCAGCTTAGATATGCGGGGGGGCCACGTTGGCTACGAGCAGTACTTC
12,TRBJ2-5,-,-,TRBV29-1,CSVRPGKETQYF,TGCAGCGTTCGTCCGGGGAAAGAGACCCAGTACTTC